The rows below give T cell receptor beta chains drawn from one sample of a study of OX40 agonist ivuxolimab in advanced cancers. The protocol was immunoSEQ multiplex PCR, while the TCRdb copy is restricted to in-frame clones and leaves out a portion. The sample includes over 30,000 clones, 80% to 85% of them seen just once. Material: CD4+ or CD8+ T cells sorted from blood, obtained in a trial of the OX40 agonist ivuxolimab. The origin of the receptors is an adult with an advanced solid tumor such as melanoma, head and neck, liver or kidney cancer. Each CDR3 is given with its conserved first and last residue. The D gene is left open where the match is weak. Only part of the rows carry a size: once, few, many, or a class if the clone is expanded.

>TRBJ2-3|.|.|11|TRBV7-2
TGTGCCAGCAGCTTTTCAGATACGCAGTATTTT
CASSFSDTQYF
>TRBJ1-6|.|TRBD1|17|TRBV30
TGTGCCTGGCGCGGAGGACAGGGGAGGTCCTATAATTCACCCCTCCACTTT
CAWRGGQGRSYNSPLHF
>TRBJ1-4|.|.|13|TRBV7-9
TGTGCCATCCAAGGGAGTTGGAATGAAAAACTGTTTTTT
CAIQGSWNEKLFF
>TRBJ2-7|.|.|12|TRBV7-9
TGTGCCAGCAGCCCTGATGGGGAAGGTAGTTACTTC
CASSPDGEGSYF
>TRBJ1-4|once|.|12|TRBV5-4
TGTGCCAGCAGCTTGGCAAATGAAAAACTGTTTTTT
CASSLANEKLFF
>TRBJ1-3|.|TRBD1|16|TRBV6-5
TGTGCCAGCAGTTCACGATCGGGACAGTCTGGAAACACCATATATTTT
CASSSRSGQSGNTIYF
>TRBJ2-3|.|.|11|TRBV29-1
TGCAGCGTGTCCCTGCGGGATACGCAGTATTTT
CSVSLRDTQYF
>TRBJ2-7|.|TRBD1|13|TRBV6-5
TGTGCCAGCAGCCGGGGACAGGACTACGAGCAGTACTTC
CASSRGQDYEQYF
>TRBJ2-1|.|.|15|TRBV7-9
TGTGCCAGCAGCCTAAGGGGTACAATCGACAATGAGCAGTTCTTC
CASSLRGTIDNEQFF
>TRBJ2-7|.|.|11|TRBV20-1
TGCAGTGCTGTTGGGGTGCACGAGCAGTACTTC
CSAVGVHEQYF
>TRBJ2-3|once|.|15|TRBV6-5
TGTGCCACCTCTAACGGGGGGCTGGTAGGAGATACGCAGTATTTT
CATSNGGLVGDTQYF
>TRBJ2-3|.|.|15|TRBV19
TGTGCCAGTAGTATCTCGGGGTTGGGGACAGATACGCAGTATTTT
CASSISGLGTDTQYF